The rows below give T cell receptor beta chains drawn from one sample of a study of blood T cell repertoires in COVID-19. Here immunoSEQ multiplex PCR was the method, and the copy in TCRdb shows in-frame clones only, minus some. The table records about 97,000 clones, approximately 80% of them present only once. The specimen was peripheral blood. The receptors shown here come from a man aged 60 to 75 with active or convalescent COVID-19. Both conserved end residues are part of each CDR3. The D gene is left open where the match is weak.

d_call | v_call | cdr3_aa
NA | TRBV29-1 | CSVKGEVDYGYTF
NA | TRBV27 | CASFSGGLNSPLHF
NA | TRBV6-2/TRBV6-3 | CASSYSVLENSPLHF
TRBD1 | TRBV28 | CASSQGQGQNQPQHF
TRBD1 | TRBV24-1 | CATRQGDEGKLFF
TRBD1 | TRBV12-5 | CASGDPSQGGLNTEAFF
TRBD1 | TRBV28 | CASRRTGSNEQFF
TRBD1 | TRBV7-2 | CASSPKQGAGGKLFF
NA | TRBV28 | CASSLGQGTVETQYF
NA | TRBV29-1 | CSVGRGGATYGYTF
NA | TRBV7-2 | CASSRQEGGANVLTF
TRBD1 | TRBV28 | CASSWTGRYEQYF
TRBD2 | TRBV18 | CASSPGLAGFYEYF
NA | TRBV25-1 | CASSRGTEAFF
TRBD1 | TRBV18 | CASSRDGGGAFYYGYTF
NA | TRBV7-3 | CASSSFLGDTQYF
NA | TRBV6-1 | CASSEGIAGYSNQPQHF
NA | TRBV3-1/TRBV3-2 | CASSQGGEFTDTQYF
NA | TRBV2 | CASWGQRGTGELFF
TRBD2 | TRBV7-6 | CASSLVASGTYNEQFF
NA | TRBV19 | CASRQLTSGNTIYF
NA | TRBV15 | CATSPIKDTESFHTIYF
NA | TRBV7-2 | CASSQHGGSTGNTIYF
NA | TRBV5-6 | CASSLLGRATNEKLFF
TRBD2 | TRBV9 | CASRSGGAKDTQYF
TRBD1 | TRBV7-9 | CASSLGMGQGSAGNTIYF
NA | TRBV5-1 | CASSSQGTQETQYF
NA | TRBV6-5 | CASSPQGWQPQHF
NA | TRBV6-5 | CASSALLAKNIQYF
TRBD1 | TRBV2 | CASSGQGRGEKLFF
TRBD1 | TRBV7-8 | CASSSWDRGDEQYF
NA | TRBV7-9 | CASSLGGGGEAFF
NA | TRBV5-6 | CASIRWGVEAFF
NA | TRBV7-8 | CPPTFPLGYTF
NA | TRBV10-3 | CAHKGGIDQPQHF
TRBD1 | TRBV19 | CASTTGGTNEKLFF
NA | TRBV5-6 | CASSYQGTDTQYF